Described below is a single TCR beta chain sequence and its context. What it binds is unknown. A read error may account for a junction end that differs from germline. Three rounds of nested PCR, following a modified ARM-PCR protocol, produced the TCRbeta library. TCRdb called the multiplex PCR reads again in MiXCR, with one record for every CDR3 protein. The data hold roughly 75,000 distinct CDR3 sequences, with roughly 73% observed a single time. This sample is drawn from a study of tumor and adjacent non-tumor tissue in lung cancer. This sample's RNA came from whole unsorted tissue. Donors were chemotherapy-naive, newly diagnosed lung cancer surgical patients in China, August–late 2014. Germline CDR1 reads MNHNS; CDR2 reads SASEGT. The CDR3 is 15 residues long. General study findings and limits: Top 100 clones took a larger repertoire share in normal lung.

The sample was lung tumor tissue. The chain employs TRBV6-1 and TRBJ2-1, with TRBD1 as a possible D gene (5 bases). This clonotype was sampled from a woman aged 45-59 years with non-small cell lung cancer. Written as DNA, the CDR3 is TGTGCCAACAGTAAAGCCCAGGGCATGTACAATGAGCAGTTCTTC. Protein: CANSKAQGMYNEQFF.